This TCR beta chain appears in the sequencing data of a study of blood T cell repertoires in COVID-19 (dated by TCRdb to about 2020). At the level of the whole study: Samples from collaborators originated in the United States, Italy and Spain and spanned both the acute and convalescent phases of COVID-19. Deeply sampled blood TCRbeta repertoires from subjects exposed to, actively infected with, or recovered from COVID-19 were included in the dataset. A de-identified subject ID, COVID-19 status, age in years and sex were almost always included in the sample metadata. The repertoires were released in a freely available public database meant as a resource for research on the immune response to SARS-CoV-2. HLA class I and class II types, where available, came from metadata supplied by the sample provider rather than from assay-based typing. The prospective study material was composed of cDNA or gDNA derived from T cells, B-cell-depleted T cells, or PBMCs. The samples were drawn from the first 160 participants of the ongoing ImmuneRACE study and from roughly 1,300 subjects provided by 6 global collaborators.

Overall study results and their limits: The amount of clinical and demographic metadata varied by source and participant and was provided uncurated.

In the prospective study, participants were about 18 to 100 years old, resided in about two dozen geographic areas of the United States, and were enrolled through a virtual design. Cohort assignment in the prospective study relied on participant-reported clinical history from a screening survey and a study questionnaire. ImmuneRACE Cohort 3 recovered participants were defined by two consecutive negative NP/OP PCR tests, healthcare professional clearance, or symptom resolution. Mobile phlebotomists in the prospective study collected whole blood, serum and a nasopharyngeal or oropharyngeal swab from every participant. Prospective study participants could optionally give additional blood draws and questionnaires over an approximately 2-month period. Prospective study blood samples were shipped either frozen or at room temperature before DNA extraction. TCRbeta CDR3 regions were amplified from genomic DNA by means of the immunoSEQ Assay, a bias-controlled multiplex PCR. The original methods were these. The number of nucleated cells in each sample was estimated from the amplification of reference gene primers within the assay. To quantify the absolute abundance of each unique TCRbeta CDR3 rearrangement, sequence reads were collapsed and filtered. Productive Simpson clonality was computed per sample as the square root of Simpson's diversity index over productive rearrangements. As stored in TCRdb, this immuneACCESS dataset retains in-frame rearrangements with V and J assigned. A fraction of the clones does not appear; measured against another copy, unresolved V genes explain less than half of the discrepancy, and the remainder lacks a known reason. V and J calls and clone size are copied from that table; D and trimming were computed from the DNA. The sample table holds some 490,000 clones, of which approximately 86% were seen once. The ten largest make up around 8% of the sample.

A note on this clone: It has no known antigen specificity. Nothing much larger sits one base from this clone, and base qualities are not available.

Sequencing input: PBMCs or T cells enriched from blood (not recorded which). This sequence was found in an older woman who had recovered from COVID-19.

The DNA sequence is TGTGCCAGCAACCTCGGGGACAGGCAACTAAACTATGGCTACACCTTC. Translated, it reads CASNLGDRQLNYGYTF. This receptor chain uses TRBV5-4 and TRBJ1-2; 8 bases in between match TRBD1. Inclusive of the bounding cysteine and phenylalanine, the CDR3 is 16 residues long. Only the CDR3 DNA is retained, 48 bases long and in frame from the first base. Reading the germline V gene (reference sequence) gives CDR1 SGHNT and CDR2 YYREEE. V is cut back by 6 bases and J by 2 bases, with 12 bases in the junction unmatched.